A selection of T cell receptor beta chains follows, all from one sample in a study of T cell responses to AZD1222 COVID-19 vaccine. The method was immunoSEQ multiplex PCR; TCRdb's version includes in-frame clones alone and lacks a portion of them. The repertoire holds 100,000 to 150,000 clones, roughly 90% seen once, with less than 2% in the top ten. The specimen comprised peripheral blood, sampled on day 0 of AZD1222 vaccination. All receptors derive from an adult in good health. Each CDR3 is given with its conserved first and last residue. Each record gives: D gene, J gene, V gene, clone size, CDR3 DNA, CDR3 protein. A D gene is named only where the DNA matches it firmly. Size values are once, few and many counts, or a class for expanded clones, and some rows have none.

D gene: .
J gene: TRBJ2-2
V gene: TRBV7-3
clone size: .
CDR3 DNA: TGTGCCAGCAGCCTCGCGAGGGGATCTGACACCGGGGAGCTGTTTTTT
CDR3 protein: CASSLARGSDTGELFF

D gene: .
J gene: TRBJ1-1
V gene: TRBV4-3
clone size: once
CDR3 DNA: TGCGCCAGCAGCCAAGATTGGAACACTGAAGCTTTCTTT
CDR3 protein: CASSQDWNTEAFF

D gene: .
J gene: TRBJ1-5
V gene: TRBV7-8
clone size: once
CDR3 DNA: TGTGCCAGCAGCCGAGTCAGAAGCAATCAGCCCCAGCATTTT
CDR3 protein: CASSRVRSNQPQHF

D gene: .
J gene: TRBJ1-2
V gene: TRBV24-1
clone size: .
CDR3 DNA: TGTGCCACCAGTGACGGGGACTATGGCTACACCTTC
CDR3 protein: CATSDGDYGYTF

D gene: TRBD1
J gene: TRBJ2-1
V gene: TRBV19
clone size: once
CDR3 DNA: TGTGCCAGTAGGAGGGGACAGGAGGGCAATGAGCAGTTCTTC
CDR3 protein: CASRRGQEGNEQFF

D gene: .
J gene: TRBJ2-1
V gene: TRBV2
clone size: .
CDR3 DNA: TGTGCCAGCGAGGTAGCGGAGACGCCCTACAATGAGCAGTTCTTC
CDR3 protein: CASEVAETPYNEQFF

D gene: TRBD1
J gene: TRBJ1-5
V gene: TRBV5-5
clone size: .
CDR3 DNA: TGTGCCAGCAGCCCAAACAGGGGCCTCATGGCGTCCCAGCATTTT
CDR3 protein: CASSPNRGLMASQHF

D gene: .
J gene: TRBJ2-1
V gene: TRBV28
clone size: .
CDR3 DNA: TGTGCCAGCAGTTCGATACGGGAAAGCTCCTACAATGAGCAGTTCTTC
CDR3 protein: CASSSIRESSYNEQFF

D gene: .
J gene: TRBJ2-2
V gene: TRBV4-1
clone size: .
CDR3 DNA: TGCGCCAGCAGCCAACTCAGGGGGGAGCTGTTTTTT
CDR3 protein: CASSQLRGELFF

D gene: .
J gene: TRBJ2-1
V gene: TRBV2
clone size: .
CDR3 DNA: TGTGCCAGCAGTCCGGACCAAAACTCCTACAATGAGCAGTTCTTC
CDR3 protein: CASSPDQNSYNEQFF

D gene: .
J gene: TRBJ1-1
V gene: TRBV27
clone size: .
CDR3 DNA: TGTGCCAGCAGTTTATCAGTGAACACTGAAGCTTTCTTT
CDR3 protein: CASSLSVNTEAFF

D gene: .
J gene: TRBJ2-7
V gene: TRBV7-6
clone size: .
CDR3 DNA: TGTGCCAGCAGCTTAGTTGGGGAAAGTTTGGACGAGCAGTACTTC
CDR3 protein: CASSLVGESLDEQYF

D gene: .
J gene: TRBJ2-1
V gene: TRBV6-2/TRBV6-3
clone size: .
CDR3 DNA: TGTGCCAGCAGTTACTCGGACGGTTACTTTTCAGAGCAGTTCTTC
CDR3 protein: CASSYSDGYFSEQFF

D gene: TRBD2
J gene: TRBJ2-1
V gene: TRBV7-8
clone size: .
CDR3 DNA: TGTGCCAGCAGCTCAGATCTTAGCGGGAGCTCCTACAATGAGCAGTTCTTC
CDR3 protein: CASSSDLSGSSYNEQFF

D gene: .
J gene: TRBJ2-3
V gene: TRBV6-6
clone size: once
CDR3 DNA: TGTGCCAGCAGTCGTACGACAGGGACTATTAATACAGATACGCAGTATTTT
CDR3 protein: CASSRTTGTINTDTQYF

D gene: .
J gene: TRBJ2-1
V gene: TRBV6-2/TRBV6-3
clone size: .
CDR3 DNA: TGTGCCAGCAGTTACTCTACTAGTAGCGGTGAGCAGTTCTTC
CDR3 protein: CASSYSTSSGEQFF

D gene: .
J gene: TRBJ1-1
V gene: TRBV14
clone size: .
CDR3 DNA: TGTGCCAGCAGCCAAGTTAATTCCCCGGGGGTAGCTATGAACACTGAAGCTTTCTTT
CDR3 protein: CASSQVNSPGVAMNTEAFF

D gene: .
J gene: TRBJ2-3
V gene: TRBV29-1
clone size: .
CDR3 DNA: TGCAGCGTTACAGTCTCGGGCGCTCAAACGCAGTATTTT
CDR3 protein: CSVTVSGAQTQYF

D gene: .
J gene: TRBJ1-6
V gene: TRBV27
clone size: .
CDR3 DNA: TGTGCCAGCACTGAAGGCCTCTATAATTCACCCCTCCACTTT
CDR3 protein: CASTEGLYNSPLHF

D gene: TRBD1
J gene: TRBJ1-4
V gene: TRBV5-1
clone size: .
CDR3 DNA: TGCGCCAGCAGAAGAGGGACAGGGCGGTGGGATGAAAAACTGTTTTTT
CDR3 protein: CASRRGTGRWDEKLFF

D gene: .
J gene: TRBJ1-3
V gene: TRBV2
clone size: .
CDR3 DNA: TGTGCCAGCACCCCGATCGACTCTGGAAACACCATATATTTT
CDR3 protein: CASTPIDSGNTIYF

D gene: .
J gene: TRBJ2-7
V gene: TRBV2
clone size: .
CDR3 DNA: TGTGCCAGCAGTGAAGCTGGCGGGCCCAAACACGAGCAGTACTTC
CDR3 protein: CASSEAGGPKHEQYF

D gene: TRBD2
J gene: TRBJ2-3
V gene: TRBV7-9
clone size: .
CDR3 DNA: TGTGCCAGCAGCTTAGCGGGGGCTAGCGGGAGGACAGATACGCAGTATTTT
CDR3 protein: CASSLAGASGRTDTQYF

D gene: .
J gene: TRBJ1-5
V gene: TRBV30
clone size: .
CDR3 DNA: TGTGCCTGGAGACAGGAAAGCAATCAGCCCCAGCATTTT
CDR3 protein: CAWRQESNQPQHF

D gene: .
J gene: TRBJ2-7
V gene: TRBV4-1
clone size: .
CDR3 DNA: TGCGCCAGCAGCCAAGACTACTTGGGGACCTACGAGCAGTACTTC
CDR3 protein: CASSQDYLGTYEQYF

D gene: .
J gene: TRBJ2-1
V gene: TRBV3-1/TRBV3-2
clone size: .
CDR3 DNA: TGTGCCAGCAGCCAAGGAGGTGGCGGGTCACTCTCCTACAATGAGCAGTTCTTC
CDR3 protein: CASSQGGGGSLSYNEQFF

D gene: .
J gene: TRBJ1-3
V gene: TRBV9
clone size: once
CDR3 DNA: TGTGCCAGCAGCCTAACCGTAGTGGGACCGGCCTTCGGAAACACCATATATTTT
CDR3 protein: CASSLTVVGPAFGNTIYF

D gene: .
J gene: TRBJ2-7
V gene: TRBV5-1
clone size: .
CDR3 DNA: TGCGCCAGCAGCTGGGCGGGGCAGAGCTCCTACGAGCAGTACTTC
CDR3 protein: CASSWAGQSSYEQYF

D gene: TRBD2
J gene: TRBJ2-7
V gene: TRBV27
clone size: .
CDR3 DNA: TGTGCCAGCAGTCCCCGGCGAGGTAGCGGGGACCAAAACTACGAGCAGTACTTC
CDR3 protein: CASSPRRGSGDQNYEQYF